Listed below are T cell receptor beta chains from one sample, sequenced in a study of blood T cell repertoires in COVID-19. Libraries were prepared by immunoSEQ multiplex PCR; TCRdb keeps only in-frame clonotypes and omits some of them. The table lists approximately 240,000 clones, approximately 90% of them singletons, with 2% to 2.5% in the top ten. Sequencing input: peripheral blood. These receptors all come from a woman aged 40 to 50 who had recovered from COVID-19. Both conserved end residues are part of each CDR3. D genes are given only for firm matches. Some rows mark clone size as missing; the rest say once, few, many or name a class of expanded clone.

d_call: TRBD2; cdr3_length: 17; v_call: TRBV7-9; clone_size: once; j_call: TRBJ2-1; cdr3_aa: CASSSDSSGRKINEQFF; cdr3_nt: TGTGCCAGCAGCTCAGACAGTAGCGGGAGGAAGATCAATGAGCAGTTCTTC
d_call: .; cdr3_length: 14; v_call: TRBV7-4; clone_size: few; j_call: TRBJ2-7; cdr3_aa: CASSLGGVSYEQYF; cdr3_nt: TGTGCCAGCAGCTTAGGCGGCGTCTCCTACGAGCAGTACTTC
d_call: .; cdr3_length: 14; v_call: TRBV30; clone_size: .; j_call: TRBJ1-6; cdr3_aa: CAWNVRRGNSPLHF; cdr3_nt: TGTGCCTGGAACGTTCGCAGGGGAAATTCACCCCTCCACTTT
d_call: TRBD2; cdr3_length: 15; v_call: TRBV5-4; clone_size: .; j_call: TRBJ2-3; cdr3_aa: CASRYAGTSEGTQYF; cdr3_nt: TGTGCCAGCAGATACGCCGGGACTAGCGAGGGTACGCAGTATTTT
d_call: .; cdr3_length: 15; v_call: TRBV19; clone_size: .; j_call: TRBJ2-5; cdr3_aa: CASSIVAQGRETQYF; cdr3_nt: TGTGCCAGTAGTATAGTGGCACAGGGAAGAGAGACCCAGTACTTC
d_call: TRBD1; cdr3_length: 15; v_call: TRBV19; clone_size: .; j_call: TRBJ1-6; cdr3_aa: CASSILPTGPGPLHF; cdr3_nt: TGTGCCAGTAGTATCTTACCGACAGGGCCCGGACCCCTCCACTTT
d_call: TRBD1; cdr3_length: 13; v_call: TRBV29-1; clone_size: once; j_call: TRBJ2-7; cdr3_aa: CSAATGQAHEQYF; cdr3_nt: TGCAGCGCCGCGACCGGACAGGCTCACGAGCAGTACTTC
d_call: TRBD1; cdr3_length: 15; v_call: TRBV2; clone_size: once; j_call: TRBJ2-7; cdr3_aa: CASTVFTGGSDEQYF; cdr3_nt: TGTGCCAGCACCGTTTTTACAGGGGGCTCAGACGAGCAGTACTTC
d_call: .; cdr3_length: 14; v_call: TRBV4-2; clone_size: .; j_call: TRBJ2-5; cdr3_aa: CASSQSAVQETQYF; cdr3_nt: TGTGCCAGCAGCCAGAGCGCGGTCCAAGAGACCCAGTACTTC
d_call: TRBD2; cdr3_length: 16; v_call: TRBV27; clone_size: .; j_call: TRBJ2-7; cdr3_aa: CASSLLIAGPPYEQYF; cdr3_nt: TGTGCCAGCAGTTTACTAATAGCGGGGCCGCCCTACGAGCAGTACTTC
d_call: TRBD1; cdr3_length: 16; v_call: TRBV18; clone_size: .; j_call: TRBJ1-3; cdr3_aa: CASSSFTTTGVGTIYF; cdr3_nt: TGTGCCAGCTCATCATTTACCACGACAGGGGTTGGCACCATATATTTT
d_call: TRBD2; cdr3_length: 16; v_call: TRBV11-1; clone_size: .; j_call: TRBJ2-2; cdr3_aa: CASSLPSGSVTGELFF; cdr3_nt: TGTGCCAGCAGCTTACCTAGCGGGAGTGTAACCGGGGAGCTGTTTTTT
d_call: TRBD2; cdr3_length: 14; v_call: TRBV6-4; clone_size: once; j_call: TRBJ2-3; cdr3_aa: CASSDSGGADTQYF; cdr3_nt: TGTGCCAGCAGTGACAGCGGGGGGGCAGATACGCAGTATTTT
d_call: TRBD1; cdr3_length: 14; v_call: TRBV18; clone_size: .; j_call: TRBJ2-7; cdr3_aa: CASSPATGGREQYF; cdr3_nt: TGTGCCAGCTCACCGGCCACAGGGGGCCGGGAGCAGTACTTC
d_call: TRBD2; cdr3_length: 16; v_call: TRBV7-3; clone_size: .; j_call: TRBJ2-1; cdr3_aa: CASSLQPGLHYNEQFF; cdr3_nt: TGTGCCAGCAGCTTACAGCCGGGACTACACTACAATGAGCAGTTCTTC
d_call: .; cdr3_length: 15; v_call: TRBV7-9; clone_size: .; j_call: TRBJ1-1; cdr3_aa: CASSLYEGLNTEAFF; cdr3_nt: TGTGCCAGCAGCTTATATGAGGGCTTGAACACTGAAGCTTTCTTT
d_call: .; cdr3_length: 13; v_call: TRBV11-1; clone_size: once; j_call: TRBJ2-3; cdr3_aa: CASSLTQGGTQYF; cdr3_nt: TGTGCCAGCAGCTTAACGCAGGGCGGTACGCAGTATTTT
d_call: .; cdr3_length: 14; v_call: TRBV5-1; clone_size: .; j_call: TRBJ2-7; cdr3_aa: CASSLSRSSYEQYF; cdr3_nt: TGCGCCAGCAGCTTATCCCGCAGCTCCTACGAGCAGTACTTC
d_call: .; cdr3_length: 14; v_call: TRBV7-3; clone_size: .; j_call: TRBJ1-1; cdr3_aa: CASSQQAMNTEAFF; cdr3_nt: TGTGCCAGCAGCCAACAGGCTATGAACACTGAAGCTTTCTTT
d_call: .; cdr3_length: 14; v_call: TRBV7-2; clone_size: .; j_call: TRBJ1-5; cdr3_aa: CASSPLLRVQPQHF; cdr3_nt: TGTGCCAGCAGCCCCTTACTCAGGGTTCAGCCCCAGCATTTT
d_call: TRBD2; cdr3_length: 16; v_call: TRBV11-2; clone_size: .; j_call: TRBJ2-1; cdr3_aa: CASSRSGTSGTNEQFF; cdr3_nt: TGTGCCAGCAGCCGTAGTGGAACTAGCGGGACGAATGAGCAGTTCTTC
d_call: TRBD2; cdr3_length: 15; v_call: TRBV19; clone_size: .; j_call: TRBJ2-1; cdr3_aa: CASSNLGLAAAEQFF; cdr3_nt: TGTGCCAGTAGCAATCTGGGACTAGCGGCAGCTGAGCAGTTCTTC
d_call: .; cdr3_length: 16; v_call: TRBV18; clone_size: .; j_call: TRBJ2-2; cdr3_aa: CASSPWTVASTGELFF; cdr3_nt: TGTGCCAGCTCACCATGGACAGTAGCATCCACCGGGGAGCTGTTTTTT
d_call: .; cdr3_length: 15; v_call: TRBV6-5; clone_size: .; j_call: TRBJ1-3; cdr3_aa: CASSYGADLGNTIYF; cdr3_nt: TGTGCCAGCAGTTACGGGGCCGATCTTGGAAACACCATATATTTT
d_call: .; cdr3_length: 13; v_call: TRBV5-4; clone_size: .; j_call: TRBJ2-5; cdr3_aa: CASSLNGQETQYF; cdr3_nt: TGTGCCAGCAGCTTGAACGGGCAAGAGACCCAGTACTTC
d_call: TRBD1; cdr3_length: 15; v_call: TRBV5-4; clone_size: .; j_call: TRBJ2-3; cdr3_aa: CASSLGQGLRDTQYF; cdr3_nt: TGTGCCAGCAGTTTGGGACAGGGGCTTCGAGATACGCAGTATTTT
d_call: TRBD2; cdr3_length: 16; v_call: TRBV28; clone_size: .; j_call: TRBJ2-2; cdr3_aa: CASSLRGVTNTGELFF; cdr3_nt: TGTGCCAGCAGTTTACGGGGGGTAACGAACACCGGGGAGCTGTTTTTT
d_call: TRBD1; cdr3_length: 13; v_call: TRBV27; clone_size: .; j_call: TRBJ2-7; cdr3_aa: CASSRDSSYEQYF; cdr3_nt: TGTGCCAGCAGTCGGGACAGTTCCTACGAGCAGTACTTC
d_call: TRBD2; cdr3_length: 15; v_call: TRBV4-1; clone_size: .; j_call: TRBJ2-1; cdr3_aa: CASSLGLATRGEQFF; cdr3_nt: TGCGCCAGCAGCCTGGGACTAGCCACTCGAGGTGAGCAGTTCTTC
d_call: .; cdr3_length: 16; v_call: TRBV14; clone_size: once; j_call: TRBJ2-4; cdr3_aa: CASSHSGGLAKNIQYF; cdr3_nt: TGTGCCAGCAGTCATTCCGGGGGACTAGCCAAAAACATTCAGTACTTC
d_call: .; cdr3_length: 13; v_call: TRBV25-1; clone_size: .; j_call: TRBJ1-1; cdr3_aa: CASSEQGGTEAFF; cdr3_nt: TGTGCCAGCAGCGAACAGGGAGGGACTGAAGCTTTCTTT
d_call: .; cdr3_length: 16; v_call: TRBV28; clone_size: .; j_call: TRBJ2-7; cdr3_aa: CASSPTLASQLTWGYF; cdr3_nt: TGTGCCAGCAGTCCTACTCTAGCGTCTCAACTCACTTGGGGGTACTTC
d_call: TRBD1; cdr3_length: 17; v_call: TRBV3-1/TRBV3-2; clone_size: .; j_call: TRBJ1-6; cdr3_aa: CASSRTGTGFYNSPLHF; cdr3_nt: TGTGCCAGCAGTCGCACCGGGACAGGGTTTTATAATTCACCCCTCCACTTT
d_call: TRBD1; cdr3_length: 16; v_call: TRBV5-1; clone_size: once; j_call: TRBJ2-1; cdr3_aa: CASSLTRDRAYNEQFF; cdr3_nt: TGCGCCAGCAGCTTGACCCGGGACAGGGCCTACAATGAGCAGTTCTTC
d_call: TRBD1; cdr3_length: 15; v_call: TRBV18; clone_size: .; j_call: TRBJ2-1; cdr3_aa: CASAAGTGNANEQFF; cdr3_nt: TGTGCCAGCGCAGCCGGGACAGGGAACGCCAATGAGCAGTTCTTC
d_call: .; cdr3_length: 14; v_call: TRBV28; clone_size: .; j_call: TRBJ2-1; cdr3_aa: CASSPSGSYNEQFF; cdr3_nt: TGTGCCAGCAGTCCCTCCGGCTCCTACAATGAGCAGTTCTTC
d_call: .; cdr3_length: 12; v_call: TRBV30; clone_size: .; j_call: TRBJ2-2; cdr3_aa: CAWSVSPIAVFF; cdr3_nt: TGTGCCTGGAGTGTAAGTCCTATCGCGGTGTTTTTT
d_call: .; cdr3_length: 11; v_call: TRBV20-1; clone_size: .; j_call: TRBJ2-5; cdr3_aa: CSARGEETQYF; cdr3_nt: TGCAGTGCCAGGGGGGAAGAGACCCAGTACTTC
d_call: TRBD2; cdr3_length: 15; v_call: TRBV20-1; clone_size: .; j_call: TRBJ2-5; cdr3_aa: CSASLASGSQETQYF; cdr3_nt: TGCAGTGCTAGTTTGGCTAGCGGGAGCCAAGAGACCCAGTACTTC
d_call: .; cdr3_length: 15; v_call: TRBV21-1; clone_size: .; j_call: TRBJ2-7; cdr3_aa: CASIPDGQPSYEQYF; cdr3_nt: TGTGCCAGCATACCCGATGGACAGCCCTCCTACGAGCAGTACTTC
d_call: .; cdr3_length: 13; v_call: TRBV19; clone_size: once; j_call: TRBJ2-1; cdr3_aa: CASSIARTDEQFF; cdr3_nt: TGTGCCAGTAGTATTGCCCGGACTGATGAGCAGTTCTTC
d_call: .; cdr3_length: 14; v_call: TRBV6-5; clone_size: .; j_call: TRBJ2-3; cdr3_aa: CASNRQPWGDTQYF; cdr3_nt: TGTGCCAGCAATCGACAGCCGTGGGGAGATACGCAGTATTTT
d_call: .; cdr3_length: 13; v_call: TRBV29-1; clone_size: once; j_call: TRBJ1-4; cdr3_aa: CSVEGAAGEKLFF; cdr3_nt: TGCAGCGTTGAGGGGGCGGCGGGTGAAAAACTGTTTTTT
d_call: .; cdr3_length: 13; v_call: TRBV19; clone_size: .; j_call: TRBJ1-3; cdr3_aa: CASSMSSGNTIYF; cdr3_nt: TGTGCCAGTAGTATGAGCTCTGGAAACACCATATATTTT
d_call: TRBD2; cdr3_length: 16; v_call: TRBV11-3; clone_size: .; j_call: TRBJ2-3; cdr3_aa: CASRQGTSGPTDTQYF; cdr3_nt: TGTGCCAGCAGGCAAGGGACTAGCGGCCCCACAGATACGCAGTATTTT
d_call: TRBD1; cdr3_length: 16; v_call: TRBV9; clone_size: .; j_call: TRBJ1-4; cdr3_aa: CASSTGTGFDNEKLFF; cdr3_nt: TGTGCCAGCAGCACCGGGACAGGGTTTGATAATGAAAAACTGTTTTTT
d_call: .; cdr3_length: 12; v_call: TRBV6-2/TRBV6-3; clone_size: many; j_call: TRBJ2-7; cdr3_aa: CASSYSTYEQYF; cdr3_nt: TGTGCCAGCAGTTACAGCACCTACGAGCAGTACTTC
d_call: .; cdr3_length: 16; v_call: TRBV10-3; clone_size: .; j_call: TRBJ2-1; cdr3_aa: CAISESDGETYNEQFF; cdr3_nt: TGTGCCATCAGTGAGTCAGACGGGGAAACCTACAATGAGCAGTTCTTC
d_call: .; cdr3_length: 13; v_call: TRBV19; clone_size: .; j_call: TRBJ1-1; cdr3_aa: CASSIVLGFEAFF; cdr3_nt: TGTGCCAGTAGTATAGTGCTGGGCTTTGAAGCTTTCTTT